These 8 T cell receptor beta chains were sequenced from one sample in a study of metastatic and nonmetastatic thyroid tumors (dated by TCRdb to the early 2020s). None of the patients had been given any treatment before thyroid surgery. The library was made by PCR. Data came from an Illumina HiSeq 4000. In-frame beta chains were kept once TCRdb had trimmed the public reads at Q25 with fastp and called clones with MiXCR. The table for this sample lists about 36,000 clones; 20% to 25% of them were counted only once. In total, the top ten clones hold 15% of the sample. Material: blood. The origin of the receptors is a female donor with papillary thyroid cancer or a benign thyroid nodule (not recorded which). Some clones in this sample may be carry-over from other donors' samples.

By share of the sample, this clone is medium-sized (0.01 to 0.1%). The chain couples TRBV6-1 to TRBJ1-1, with D maybe TRBD1 (6 bases). Germline lookup yields CDR1 MNHNS and CDR2 SASEGT. CDR3 length equals 15 residues. Trimming pared 4 bases from V and 1 base from J, leaving 13 bases between. As DNA, the CDR3 is TGTGCCAGCAGTGTTTGGGGGGCTAAGAACACTGAAGCTTTCTTT. Its protein product is CASSVWGAKNTEAFF.

This clone has just a few counts. The junction differs from germline at one of its ends, possibly a read error. The V call is TRBV5-5, the J call TRBJ2-7; 8 bases line up with TRBD2. Germline-derived CDR1 and CDR2 are SGHKS and YYEKEE (reference sequence). This CDR3 is 16 amino acids long. The CDR3 DNA follows: TGTTCCAGCAGCTTGTTTGCCTCAATAGCGGGATATGAGCAGTACTTC. Translated: CSSSLFASIAGYEQYF.

This clone was observed a handful of times. The chain employs TRBV27 and TRBJ2-1, with D possibly TRBD1 on 5 matching bases. Germline V gene lookup returns CDR1 MNHEY and CDR2 SMNVEV (reference sequence). Trimming pared 9 bases from V and 7 bases from J, leaving 19 bases between. This CDR3 is built from 14 residues. The chain's CDR3 is CASNPGWALNEQFF. CDR3 in DNA: TGTGCCAGTAATCCAGGGTGGGCTCTGAATGAGCAGTTCTTC.

This clone was found a few times. V usage is TRBV24-1 and J usage is TRBJ2-7; 8 nucleotides line up with TRBD2. This CDR3 contains 15 residues. The junction had 10 bases not matched to a gene; V was cut back by 6 bases and J by 4 bases. Germline values: CDR1 KGHDR, CDR2 SFDVKD. CDR3 region: CATSPGLEGGYEQYF. CDR3 nucleotides: TGTGCCACCAGTCCGGGACTAGAGGGCGGATACGAGCAGTACTTC.

This clone was seen at least ten times. The V gene is TRBV14, the J gene TRBJ1-1; perhaps TRBD1 as D (5 bases). Germline CDR1 SGHDN, CDR2 FVKESK. CDR3 size: 15 residues. Trimming stripped 2 bases from V and 0 bases from J, with 10 bases between. In nucleotides, the CDR3 is TGTGCCAGCAGCCAAATACAGGCCATGAACACTGAAGCTTTCTTT. This translates into CASSQIQAMNTEAFF. Combining the CDR3 with reference TRBV14 and TRBJ1-1 gives the whole variable domain EAGVTQFPSHSVIEKGQTVTLRCDPISGHDNLYWYRRVMGKEIKFLLHFVKESKQDESGMPNNRFLAERTGGTYSTLKVQPAELEDSGVYFCASSQIQAMNTEAFFGQGTRLTVV.

This clone was counted many times. CDR3 protein: CASSLTGQFPETQYF. Here the CDR3 DNA reads TGCGCCAGCAGCTTAACGGGACAATTCCCAGAGACCCAGTACTTC. V usage is TRBV5-1 and J usage is TRBJ2-5, with TRBD1 as a possible D gene (6 bases). The V end lost 2 bases, the J end lost 4 bases, and 15 bases lay between the germline ends. Germline lookup yields CDR1 SGHRS and CDR2 YFSETQ. CDR3 size: 15 residues.

This clone was counted a few times. The junction shows a germline mismatch at one end, possibly a read error. This chain joins TRBV12-3 or TRBV12-4 and TRBJ1-6; possible D gene TRBD1, 5 bases. The CDR3 is made up of 14 amino acids. CDR3: CASNLDGGDSPLHF. The CDR3 nucleotides are TGTGCCAGCAATTTAGACGGAGGGGATTCACCCCTCCACTTT.

Notes on this clone: A much larger clone lies one base from this, so it may be a read error. J is TRBJ1-2 and V is TRBV5-6, with D possibly matching TRBD1 (5 bases). Looked up from germline, CDR1 is SGHDT and CDR2 is YYEEEE. V was cut by 3 bases and J by 7 bases, with 13 bases left in between. The CDR3 extends over 13 amino acids. The CDR3 sequence: CASSSGAASGYTF. The CDR3 DNA is TGTGCCAGCAGCTCCGGGGCAGCCAGTGGCTACACCTTC.